The TCR beta chain under discussion was sequenced for a study of radiation and T cells in renal cell carcinoma. Study details: Nephrectomy followed 15 Gy stereotactic body radiation by 4 weeks.

Produced via immunoSEQ multiplex PCR; TCRdb's table is partial and in-frame only. In the table there are 100,000 or so clones, approximately 86% of which are singletons. The sample's time point: baseline pretreatment blood. As for treatment: 15 Gy SBRT to primary tumor, nephrectomy 4 weeks later. Clear cell pathology was present in this patient's renal cell carcinoma. Germline V CDR1 and CDR2: SNHLY, FYNNEI. The CDR3 loop spans 13 amino acids. V was pared by 6 bases and J by 9 bases, with 15 bases between. V and J are TRBV2 and TRBJ2-1; D gene uncertain. Specimen: blood, collected from a patient whose treatment included radiotherapy and nephrectomy. This clonotype was obtained from a man aged 50 or older with renal cell carcinoma. CDR3 bases: TGTGCCAGCAGGGTTAGTGCGGATAGTGAGCAGTTCTTC. It translates to CASRVSADSEQFF. Together with reference TRBV2 and TRBJ2-1, the CDR3 gives the full variable domain: EPEVTQTPSHQVTQMGQEVILRCVPISNHLYFYWYRQILGQKVEFLVSFYNNEISEKSEIFDDQFSVERPDGSNFTLKIRSTKLEDSAMYFCASRVSADSEQFFGPGTRLTVL.